The present TCR beta chain was sequenced within a study of cytomegalovirus exposure and HLA in healthy donors. For this clone: As yet, its antigen is unknown.

This PCR relied on a set of 60 Vbeta primers and 13 Jbeta primers. Some clones are missing from TCRdb's copy, which holds only in-frame ones; the method was immunoSEQ multiplex PCR. The profile shows 110,000 to 150,000 clones, around 80% of them singletons. The V gene's germline CDR1 is SGHNT and CDR2 YYREEE (reference sequence). The CDR3 contains 13 residues. Between the trimmed V and J ends, which lost 0 bases and 7 bases, there was a span of 10 bases. Study observations and caveats: A few chains linked to CMV were shown in vitro to be specific for CMV antigens. In a later analysis, DRB1 alleles had the most associated TCRs; HLA-C alleles the fewest. Investigators reported 164 TCR beta chains as tied to cytomegalovirus.

The study sampled nominally healthy donors, though unrecorded immune exposures were likely. The chain links TRBV5-4 to TRBJ1-2; a weak D match, TRBD1 (6 bases). Sequenced material: PBMCs. The sequence came from a woman aged 60-70 years in good health and CMV-seropositive. The CDR3 bases are TGTGCCAGCAGCTTGGACGTAGGGGGTGGCTACACCTTC. Amino acid sequence: CASSLDVGGGYTF.